This TCR beta chain was found in a study of cytomegalovirus exposure and HLA in healthy donors. Germline V gene data show CDR1 as LNHNV and CDR2 as YYDKDF (reference sequence). The CDR3 totals 17 residues. Trimming shortened V by 1 base and J by 4 bases, and 19 bases separated the two germline ends. Primers: 60 Vbeta forward and 13 Jbeta reverse. TCRdb's copy holds only in-frame clones and misses some; the assay was immunoSEQ multiplex PCR. Of around 150,000 clones in the sample, 79% were seen once. V is TRBV15 and J is TRBJ2-5; possibly TRBD1 for D (6 bases). Sequenced: PBMCs. The source of this sequence is a man aged 35 to 55 in good health and CMV-seronegative. The CDR3, as DNA: TGTGCCACCAGCAGAGGAGACAGGTCCAGATTGGGAGAGACCCAGTACTTC. It encodes CATSRGDRSRLGETQYF.